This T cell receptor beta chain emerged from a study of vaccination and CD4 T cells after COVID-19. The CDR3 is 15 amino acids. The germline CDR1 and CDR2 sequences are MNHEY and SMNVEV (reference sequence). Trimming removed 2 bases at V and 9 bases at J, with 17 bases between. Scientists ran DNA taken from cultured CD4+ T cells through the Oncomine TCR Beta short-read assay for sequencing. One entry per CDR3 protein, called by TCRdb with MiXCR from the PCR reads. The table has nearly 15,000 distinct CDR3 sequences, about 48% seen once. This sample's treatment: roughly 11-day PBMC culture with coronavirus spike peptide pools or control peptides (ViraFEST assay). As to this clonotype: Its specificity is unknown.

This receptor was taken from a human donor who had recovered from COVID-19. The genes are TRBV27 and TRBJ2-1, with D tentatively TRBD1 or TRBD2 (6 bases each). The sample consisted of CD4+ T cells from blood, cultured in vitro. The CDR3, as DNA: TGTGCCAGCAGTTTAAGGGGGGAGTTGCTTGTTGAGCAGTTCTTC. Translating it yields CASSLRGELLVEQFF.